This TCR beta chain is drawn from a study of T cell responses to AZD1222 COVID-19 vaccine. Points from the study as a whole: Baseline seropositives among AZD1222 recipients totaled only 5 to 7. CD4 TCRs associated with vaccination spanned spike, dominating at 160-218 and 743-854. With two AZD1222 doses given, Spike-specific TCR breadth and depth both rose.

Sequenced by immunoSEQ multiplex PCR; TCRdb stores in-frame clones only, minus some. The table has approximately 69,000 clones, 70% to 90% seen once; the top ten hold roughly 23%. This clone is a singleton in its sample. Its antigen remains unidentified. CDR3 length: 16 amino acids. CDR1 is SGHTA and CDR2 is FQGNSA in the germline V gene. The V and J ends lost 5 bases and 0 bases respectively, with 15 bases between them. The sequences come from peripheral blood, collected 28 days after the second AZD1222 dose. The gene calls are TRBV7-2 and TRBJ2-3; weak D call: TRBD1 (5 bases). The clonotype originates from an adult who received the AZD1222 COVID-19 vaccine. The CDR3 region has the DNA TGTGCCAGCAGCCCAGGGTTCGTAGCTAGCACAGATACGCAGTATTTT. This sequence encodes CASSPGFVASTDTQYF.